This T cell receptor beta chain stems from a study of tumor-infiltrating lymphocytes in glioblastoma multiforme (dated 2017 in TCRdb). Study-wide context: The study tested whether intratumoral genomic heterogeneity fosters TIL diversity by jointly investigating somatic mutations, TIL diversity and immune response activity. General conclusions and limits of the study: Generalizability was limited because only one glioblastoma patient was included in the TCR and somatic mutation analysis. T cells were not sorted into functional subsets, which the authors noted as a future improvement. RNA-based TCR sequencing may distort clone frequencies because T cells carry unequal numbers of TCR transcripts.

Taken from cysteine to phenylalanine, the CDR3 has 15 residues. Solely the CDR3 DNA is kept, with 45 bases framed from the first base. V drops 6 bases and J drops 1 base, leaving 15 bases in between. The germline V gene encodes CDR1 SGHNT and CDR2 YENEEA. The sample holds many counts of this clonotype. No antigen is known for it. Base quality data are lacking; no much larger clone is found one base away. Using a modified ARM-PCR protocol with multiple V-beta primers and a C-beta primer, the team built TCRB libraries from RNA through three nested multiplex PCR rounds. TCRB-specific cDNA was synthesized from roughly 0.47 ug total RNA with ProtoScript II Reverse Transcriptase and a C-beta primer. No unique molecular identifiers were described for the TCRB libraries. In the third PCR, barcodes and adapters were added over approximately 25 cycles with Deep VentR (exo-) polymerase, and the 250-500 bp bands were then gel purified. TCRB libraries were sequenced on an Illumina HiSeq 2500 with 250 bp paired-end reads. In the original analysis: Trimmomatic was used to clean reads, FLASH to merge reads, MiGEC to assign V, D and J segments, and VDJtools to perform the analysis. Repertoire diversity was quantified with the Shannon-Wiener diversity index calculated using VDJtools. TCRdb handled the public reads itself, with Q25 trimming in fastp and clone calling in MiXCR, and kept productive beta chains. Entries are consolidated by CDR3 protein sequence, retaining the most common genes and DNA. The V and J calls reflect TCRdb's pipeline rather than the authors' work. Across this sample there are 8,500 to 9,500 distinct CDR3 sequences, with about 79% seen only once. The ten most abundant clones make up roughly 76% of the sample.

The AllPrep DNA/RNA mini kit was used to purify genomic DNA and total RNA simultaneously from each of the 9 to 10 tumor samples. All RNA had OD 260/280 ratios above 1.9 and RNA integrity numbers above 6.5. This receptor chain uses TRBV11-3 and TRBJ1-1, with the D gene not confidently named. The sequencing sample was made of brain tumor tissue. The source of this sequence is a male donor with glioblastoma. DNA sequence: TGTGCCAGCAGTGAGGGAGACTTTAGGAACACTGAAGCTTTCTTT. Its translation reads: CASSEGDFRNTEAFF.